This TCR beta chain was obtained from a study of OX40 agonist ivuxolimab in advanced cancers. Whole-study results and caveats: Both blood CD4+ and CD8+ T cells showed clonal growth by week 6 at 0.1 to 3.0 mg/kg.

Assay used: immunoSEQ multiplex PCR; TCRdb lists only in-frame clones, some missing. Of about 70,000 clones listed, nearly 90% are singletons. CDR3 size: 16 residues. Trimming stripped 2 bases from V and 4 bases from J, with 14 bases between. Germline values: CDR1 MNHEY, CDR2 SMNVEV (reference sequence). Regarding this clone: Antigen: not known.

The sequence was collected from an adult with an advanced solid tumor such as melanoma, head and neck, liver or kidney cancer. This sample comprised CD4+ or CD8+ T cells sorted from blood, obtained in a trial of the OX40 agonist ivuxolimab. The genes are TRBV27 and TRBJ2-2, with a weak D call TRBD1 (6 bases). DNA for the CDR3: TGTGCCAGCAGTTTACTAACAGGGTCGGGCACCGGGGAGCTGTTTTTT. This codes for CASSLLTGSGTGELFF.